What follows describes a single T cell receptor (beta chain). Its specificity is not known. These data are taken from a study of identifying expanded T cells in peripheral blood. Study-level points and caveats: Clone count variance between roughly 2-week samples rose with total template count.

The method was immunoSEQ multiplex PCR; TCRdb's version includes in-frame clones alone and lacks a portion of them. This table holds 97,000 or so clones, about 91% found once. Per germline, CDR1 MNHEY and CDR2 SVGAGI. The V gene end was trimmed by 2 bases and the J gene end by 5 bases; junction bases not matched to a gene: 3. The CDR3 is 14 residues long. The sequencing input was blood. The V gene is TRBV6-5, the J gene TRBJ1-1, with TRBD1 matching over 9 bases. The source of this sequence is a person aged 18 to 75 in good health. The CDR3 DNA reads TGTGCCAGCAGTTACCCGGACAGGGGAACTGAAGCTTTCTTT. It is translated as CASSYPDRGTEAFF.